A selection of T cell receptor beta chains follows, all from one sample in a study of blood T cells in healthy people across ages. One entry per CDR3 protein results from TCRdb running MiXCR on the 5' RACE reads. The table lists about 680,000 distinct CDR3 sequences, around 48% of them singletons, with about a third in the top ten. The sequenced sample was blood. Source of these receptors: a woman aged 60-75 years in good health. CDR3s include the opening cysteine and the closing phenylalanine or tryptophan. A D gene is named only where the DNA matches it firmly. Rows give clone size only sometimes, using once, few, many, or a class for an expanded clone.

TRBJ2-7 - TRBV5-1 few TGCGCCAGCACCCCGGACAGCGTCTCCTACGAGCAGTACTTC CASTPDSVSYEQYF
TRBJ2-1 TRBD2 TRBV18 - TGTGCCAGCTCACCAGGACTAGCGGGATTTAACAGTGAGCAGTTCTTC CASSPGLAGFNSEQFF
TRBJ2-3 - TRBV3-1 - TGTGCCAGCAGCCAGGAGGGAGGCACAGATACGCAGTATTTT CASSQEGGTDTQYF
TRBJ1-2 - TRBV3-1 - TGTGCCAGCAGCCAAGGGTCCTACTCCCCTGGCTACACCTTC CASSQGSYSPGYTF
TRBJ1-2 - TRBV4-3 few TGCGCCAGCAGCCGAGACCCACAGGGCCACTATGGCTACACCTTC CASSRDPQGHYGYTF
TRBJ2-7 - TRBV7-2 few TGTGCCAGCAGCTTACGTGCCAACTCCTACGAGCAGTACTTC CASSLRANSYEQYF
TRBJ2-7 - TRBV10-3 - TGTGCCATCAGTCAACCGGGACCTGCATACGAGCAGTACTTC CAISQPGPAYEQYF
TRBJ1-6 TRBD1 TRBV7-6 once TGTGCCAGCAGCAAGGGACAGGGTGCATTTTACTCCTATAATTCACCCCTCCACTTT CASSKGQGAFYSYNSPLHF
TRBJ2-1 TRBD2 TRBV28 many TGTGCCAGCAGTTTACAGACTAGCGGGAGACAGGAGCAGTTCTTC CASSLQTSGRQEQFF
TRBJ2-7 - TRBV28 few TGTGCCAGCAGTTCCCCAGGGACCACCTACGAGCAGTACTTC CASSSPGTTYEQYF
TRBJ2-7 - TRBV6-2/TRBV6-3 - TGTGCCAGCACCACGGCAGGCTCCTACGAGCAGTACTTC CASTTAGSYEQYF
TRBJ2-7 TRBD2 TRBV12-3/TRBV12-4 few TGTGCCAGCAGCCTCAAAGCAAGACTAGCGGAGGCCTACGAGCAGTACTTC CASSLKARLAEAYEQYF
TRBJ2-6 - TRBV5-5 - TGTGCCAGCAGCTTTAGGCCACCAGGAAGCTCTGGGGCCGACGTCCTGACTTTC CASSFRPPGSSGADVLTF
TRBJ2-3 TRBD1 TRBV29-1 - TGCAGCGTTGGCGCAGGGGGCTTGCTGTATTTT CSVGAGGLLYF
TRBJ1-1 - TRBV14 - TGTGCCAGCAGACGCAAAGGGGCAGATGAAGCTTTCTTT CASRRKGADEAFF
TRBJ1-4 TRBD1 TRBV28 - TGTGCCAGCGAGGAGAGAACAGGGGGCGCGGGTGAAAAACTGTTTTTT CASEERTGGAGEKLFF
TRBJ2-7 - TRBV3-1 - TGTGCCAGCAGCCACCTCACCCGGGACCAAGGAGTCTACGAGCAGTACTTC CASSHLTRDQGVYEQYF
TRBJ1-2 - TRBV7-2 - TGTGCCAGCAGCTTACGCCGTGGCTACACCTTC CASSLRRGYTF
TRBJ1-1 - TRBV7-2 - TGTGCCAGCAGCCCGACAGCCATGAACACTGAAGCTTTCTTT CASSPTAMNTEAFF
TRBJ2-3 - TRBV24-1 - TGTGCCACCAGTGATTCTGGAGGGGCTAGCACAGATACGCAGTATTTT CATSDSGGASTDTQYF
TRBJ2-7 TRBD2 TRBV3-1 - TGTGCCAGCAGCCGACTAGCGGGAGTACTCGAGCAGTACTTC CASSRLAGVLEQYF
TRBJ2-3 - TRBV24-1 once TGTGCCACCAGTGATAAGGAGAGAATTCACACAGATACGCAGTATTTT CATSDKERIHTDTQYF
TRBJ2-4 - TRBV6-1 few TGTGCCAGCAGTGAAGCCGGCCAGCGCATTCAGTACTTC CASSEAGQRIQYF
TRBJ1-6 - TRBV29-1 few TGCAGCGTTGGGGTAGGCGGTGATTCACCCCTCCACTTT CSVGVGGDSPLHF
TRBJ2-7 TRBD1 TRBV20-1 few TGCAGTGCTCGCCGGGACAGGGGCCTTGTTGGCTACGAGCAGTACTTC CSARRDRGLVGYEQYF
TRBJ2-1 TRBD2 TRBV11-3 - TGTGCCAGCAGCTTAGGACGAGTAGCGGGAGTTAGTGAGCAGTTCTTC CASSLGRVAGVSEQFF
TRBJ2-7 TRBD1 TRBV29-1 few TGCAGCGTTGTCGCATTGATACGGGACAGGGGGCAAGGCGAGCAGTACTTC CSVVALIRDRGQGEQYF
TRBJ2-3 TRBD2 TRBV20-1 - TGCAGTGCTAGAGATCCGCTAGCGGGAGGAACAGATACGCAGTATTTT CSARDPLAGGTDTQYF
TRBJ2-3 TRBD2 TRBV5-5 - TGTGCCAGCAGCTGGGGACTAGCGGTTAGCACAGATACGCAGTATTTT CASSWGLAVSTDTQYF
TRBJ2-1 TRBD2 TRBV7-2 few TGTGCCAGCAGATGGACTAGCAATGAGCAGTTCTTC CASRWTSNEQFF
TRBJ2-1 - TRBV20-1 - TGCAGTGCTGCAACCCGACTAGTGAGGTCTATTAGGCAGTTCTTC CSAATRLVRSIRQFF
TRBJ2-1 - TRBV3-1 few TGTGCCAGCAGTCTGGGGGGCGGGAGAAGTTTTAATGAGCAGTTCTTC CASSLGGGRSFNEQFF
TRBJ2-1 TRBD2 TRBV27 once TGTGCCAGCAGTTTATCTCCCGGCAGCGGGATTCCTGGGGAGCAGTTCTTC CASSLSPGSGIPGEQFF
TRBJ2-3 TRBD2 TRBV20-1 - TGCAGTGCTGACCCTAGCGGAAGCACAGATACGCAGTATTTT CSADPSGSTDTQYF
TRBJ2-5 TRBD2 TRBV6-2/TRBV6-3 - TGTGCCAGCACCGGACTAGCGTCAGAGACCCAGTACTTC CASTGLASETQYF
TRBJ2-1 - TRBV11-2 few TGTGCCAGCAGCTTAGTGTCGGATGAGCAGTTCTTC CASSLVSDEQFF
TRBJ2-1 TRBD2 TRBV29-1 many TGCAGCGTTCGGTCCCGGGCTAGCGGGAGCAATGAGCAGTTCTTC CSVRSRASGSNEQFF
TRBJ2-7 - TRBV3-1 once TGTGCCAGCAGCTCCAGTACAGGGCTCAGCGAGCAGTACTTC CASSSSTGLSEQYF
TRBJ2-5 TRBD2 TRBV7-2 few TGTGCCAGCAGCTTAGAAGGACTAGCGGGGGGTAGGACCCAGTACTTC CASSLEGLAGGRTQYF
TRBJ2-7 - TRBV7-2 - TGTGCCAGCAGAGCAATTAACTCCTACGAGCAGTACTTC CASRAINSYEQYF
TRBJ2-5 TRBD1 TRBV7-2 - TGTGCCAGCAGCTCGGGACAGTCGAAAGAGACCCAGTACTTC CASSSGQSKETQYF
TRBJ1-4 TRBD1 TRBV27 - TGTGCCAGCAGGGACACAGGGGGCCATGAAAAACTGTTTTTT CASRDTGGHEKLFF
TRBJ2-2 TRBD1 TRBV9 - TGTGCCAGCAGCATACAGGGGGCCCGACACACCGGGGAGCTGTTTTTT CASSIQGARHTGELFF
TRBJ2-7 TRBD2 TRBV7-2 - TGTGCCAGCAGCTTAACAGTACGAGCGGGAGGTTGCGAGCAGTACTTC CASSLTVRAGGCEQYF